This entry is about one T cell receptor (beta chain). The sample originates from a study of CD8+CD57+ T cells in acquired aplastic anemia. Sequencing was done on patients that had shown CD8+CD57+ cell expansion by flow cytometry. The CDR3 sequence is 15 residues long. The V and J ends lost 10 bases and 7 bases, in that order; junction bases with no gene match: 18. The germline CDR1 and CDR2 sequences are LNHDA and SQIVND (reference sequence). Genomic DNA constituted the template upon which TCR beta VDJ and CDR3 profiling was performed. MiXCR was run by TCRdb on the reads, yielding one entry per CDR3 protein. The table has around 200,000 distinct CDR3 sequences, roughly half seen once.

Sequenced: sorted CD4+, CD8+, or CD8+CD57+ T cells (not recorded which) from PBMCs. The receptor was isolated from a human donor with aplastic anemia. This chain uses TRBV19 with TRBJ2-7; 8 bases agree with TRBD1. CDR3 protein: CATTLSGQGPREQYF. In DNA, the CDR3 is TGTGCCACCACCCTTTCTGGACAGGGTCCTCGGGAGCAGTACTTC.